This entry lists 17 T cell receptor beta chains sequenced from one sample in a study of blood T cell repertoires in COVID-19. The repertoire was sequenced with immunoSEQ multiplex PCR; TCRdb's copy has only in-frame clones and lacks some. The sample lists some 150,000 clones, about four fifths seen once, with about 2% in the top ten. Sequencing input: peripheral blood. The receptors originated from a man in his 70s with acute or convalescent COVID-19.

The chain joins TRBV18 to TRBJ2-7; 10 bases align to TRBD1. The V and J ends lost 0 bases and 6 bases, in that order; junction bases with no gene match: 5. The CDR3 runs to 15 residues. The germline V gene encodes CDR1 KGHSH and CDR2 LQKENI. The CDR3 reads CASSPPGQGRGEQYF. The CDR3, as DNA: TGTGCCAGCTCACCACCGGGACAGGGGAGGGGCGAGCAGTACTTC.

The genes are TRBV16 and TRBJ1-6; a weak D match, TRBD1 (6 bases). The V gene's germline CDR1 is KGHSY and CDR2 FQNENV. Trimming took off 0 bases at V and 5 bases at J, with 8 bases between the two ends. The CDR3 totals 15 residues. This chain's CDR3 is CASSQSHRDNSPLHF. In nucleotides, the CDR3 is TGTGCCAGCAGCCAATCTCACAGGGATAATTCACCCCTCCACTTT.

CDR3 sequence: CASSFRTSASYNEQFF. CDR3 DNA: TGTGCCAGCAGCTTCAGGACTAGCGCCTCCTACAATGAGCAGTTCTTC. This chain connects TRBV7-9 to TRBJ2-1; 9 bases map to TRBD2. Germline lookup yields CDR1 SEHNR and CDR2 FQNEAQ (reference sequence). The CDR3 sequence is 16 residues long. Unmatched junction bases numbered 3, after V lost 3 bases and J lost 0 bases.

This clone was picked up one time. This chain connects TRBV27 to TRBJ2-3; TRBD2 matches at 12 bases. Germline lookup yields CDR1 MNHEY and CDR2 SMNVEV (reference sequence). The CDR3 loop spans 18 amino acids. With 6 bases clipped from V and 4 bases from J, the junction kept 14 bases outside the gene matches. The CDR3 sequence: CASSPASGGAGLSDTQYF. CDR3 bases: TGTGCCAGCAGCCCGGCTAGCGGGGGGGCCGGGCTTTCAGATACGCAGTATTTT.

The rearrangement joins TRBV14 to TRBJ2-1, with 8 bases lining up with TRBD2. V lost 1 base, J lost 8 bases, and 7 bases stayed unmatched. The germline gives CDR1 SGHDN, CDR2 FVKESK. The CDR3 is 15 amino acids. The CDR3, as DNA: TGTGCCAGCAGCCAAGCCGGGGCCGGGGGGGATGAGCAGTTCTTC. Protein product: CASSQAGAGGDEQFF.

The rearrangement uses TRBV5-1 and TRBJ1-2; 7 nucleotides agree with TRBD1. With V trimmed by 0 bases and J by 2 bases, 4 bases remained unmatched. The CDR3 sequence is 15 residues long. The V gene's germline CDR1 is SGHRS and CDR2 YFSETQ. The CDR3 loop is CASSLGVGGNYGYTF. The CDR3 coding sequence is TGCGCCAGCAGCTTGGGCGTAGGGGGCAACTATGGCTACACCTTC. The variable domain in full, with the rest retrieved from reference TRBV5-1 and TRBJ1-2, is KAGVTQTPRYLIKTRGQQVTLSCSPISGHRSVSWYQQTPGQGLQFLFEYFSETQRNKGNFPGRFSGRQFSNSRSEMNVSTLELGDSALYLCASSLGVGGNYGYTFGSGTRLTVV.

This chain connects TRBV5-4 to TRBJ1-2, with D possibly TRBD1 on 6 matching bases. The V end lost 4 bases, the J end lost 1 base, and 14 bases lay between the germline ends. CDR3 length equals 15 residues. Germline assignment: CDR1 SGHNT and CDR2 YYREEE (reference sequence). DNA for the CDR3: TGTGCCAGCAGCCCTACAGGGAACGATAACTATGGCTACACCTTC. Amino acid sequence: CASSPTGNDNYGYTF.

CDR3 nucleotides: TGCGCCAGCAGCTTACCCTCGAGCCCTAACTATGGCTACACCTTC. Translating gives CASSLPSSPNYGYTF. The chain is built from TRBV5-1 and TRBJ1-2, with no clear D. This CDR3 has 15 residues. Germline CDR1 SGHRS, CDR2 YFSETQ. The ends were cut back, 2 bases at V and 0 bases at J, with 11 bases in the middle. Supplemented by reference TRBV5-1 and TRBJ1-2, the full variable domain reads KAGVTQTPRYLIKTRGQQVTLSCSPISGHRSVSWYQQTPGQGLQFLFEYFSETQRNKGNFPGRFSGRQFSNSRSEMNVSTLELGDSALYLCASSLPSSPNYGYTFGSGTRLTVV.

V is TRBV6-5 and J is TRBJ2-1; 7 bases line up with TRBD1. CDR1 is MNHEY, CDR2 SVGAGI, per germline. V shed 7 bases, J shed 2 bases, and the junction held 5 bases outside the gene matches. The CDR3 contains 14 residues. The DNA of the CDR3 is TGTGCCAGCACCCCCGGGACAGCCTACAATGAGCAGTTCTTC. Translating gives CASTPGTAYNEQFF.

V gene TRBV19 combines with J gene TRBJ1-2; the match to TRBD1 covers 10 bases. V lost 6 bases, J lost 4 bases, and 8 bases stayed unmatched. The CDR3 has 15 residues. Germline V gene data show CDR1 as LNHDA and CDR2 as SQIVND (reference sequence). CDR3 sequence (DNA): TGTGCCAGTAGGCCCGGGACAGGGGATACCTATGGCTACACCTTC. This sequence encodes CASRPGTGDTYGYTF. The complete variable domain, with remaining parts taken from reference TRBV19 and TRBJ1-2, reads DGGITQSPKYLFRKEGQNVTLSCEQNLNHDAMYWYRQDPGQGLRLIYYSQIVNDFQKGDIAEGYSVSREKKESFPLTVTSAQKNPTAFYLCASRPGTGDTYGYTFGSGTRLTVV.

The V call is TRBV27, the J call TRBJ1-3, with D possibly TRBD1 on 6 matching bases. Trimming took 5 bases from V and 7 from J, leaving 18 bases between them. Germline lookup yields CDR1 MNHEY and CDR2 SMNVEV (reference sequence). The CDR3 runs 15 residues. CDR3 DNA: TGTGCCAGCAGTCCATATCCCGACAGGTCGAACACCATATATTTT. The encoded protein is CASSPYPDRSNTIYF.

The V call is TRBV6-5, the J call TRBJ1-5; D gene unclear. V shed 4 bases and J shed 5 bases, with 12 bases lying between them. The germline CDR1 and CDR2 sequences are MNHEY and SVGAGI. The CDR3 is 14 amino acids. CDR3 in DNA: TGTGCCAGCAGTTCCGACCGGAGAGATCAGCCCCAGCATTTT. It yields the protein CASSSDRRDQPQHF.

The V gene is TRBV11-2, the J gene TRBJ2-5, with 11 positions matching TRBD1. V trimming: 5 bases; J trimming: 7 bases; junction bases outside the gene matches: 6. The CDR3 consists of 14 residues. Germline V CDR1 and CDR2: SGHAT, FQNNGV. For the CDR3, the DNA is TGTGCCAGCAGCCCGGACAGGGGGCTGGGGACCCAGTACTTC. The encoded protein is CASSPDRGLGTQYF.

This rearrangement joins TRBV3-1 (or the pseudogene TRBV3-2) to TRBJ1-5, with 10 bases identical to TRBD1. The ends lost 1 base at V and 6 bases at J; junction bases unmatched: 6. The CDR3 runs to 16 residues. Germline CDR1 and CDR2: LGHDT and YNNKEL (reference sequence). CDR3 sequence reads: CASSQVPGTGVQPQHF. The CDR3 nucleotides are TGTGCCAGCAGCCAAGTCCCCGGGACAGGGGTTCAGCCCCAGCATTTT.

The gene calls are TRBV9 and TRBJ2-7, with 10 bases lining up with TRBD1. The germline V gene has CDR1 SGDLS and CDR2 YYNGEE. The CDR3 covers 14 residues. The V segment lost 4 bases and the J segment 6 bases; nucleotides outside the gene matches: 7. CDR3 region: CASSRPGTGVEQYF. The CDR3 DNA reads as TGTGCCAGCAGCCGTCCCGGGACAGGGGTCGAGCAGTACTTC.

The gene calls are TRBV12-3 or TRBV12-4 and TRBJ2-3; D is undetermined. The V end was cut by 6 bases, the J end by 1 base, with 8 bases between. The CDR3 has 13 residues. In nucleotides, the CDR3 is TGTGCCAGCAGGTCCTCCGGCACAGATACGCAGTATTTT. It encodes CASRSSGTDTQYF.

This rearrangement joins TRBV5-8 to TRBJ1-2; D is perhaps TRBD1 (5 bases). This CDR3 is built from 16 residues. Germline CDR1 is SGHTS and CDR2 is YDEGEE. V shed 3 bases and J shed 0 bases, with 15 bases lying between them. CDR3 residues: CASSSFAGRSNYGYTF. CDR3 nucleotides: TGTGCCAGCAGCTCGTTCGCGGGACGTTCTAACTATGGCTACACCTTC.